The 32 T cell receptor beta chains below all came from one sample that was sequenced in a study of beta chain features in type 1 diabetes. Expressed TCRB transcripts were sequenced because the entire RNA isolate underwent reverse transcription. Only in-frame clones appear in the TCRdb table, and some are missing; sequencing was by immunoSEQ multiplex PCR. The repertoire holds nearly 250,000 clones, more than 65% seen once, with around 0.05% in the top ten. The sequenced sample consisted of naive CD4+ T cells from blood. Every receptor here comes from a young man in good health.

The V and J genes are TRBV7-9 and TRBJ2-3; TRBD2 matches at 14 bases. CDR3 length equals 16 residues. J lost 5 bases, V lost 4 bases, and 5 bases had no gene match. Germline assignment: CDR1 SEHNR and CDR2 FQNEAQ (reference sequence). CDR3 loop: CASSSGLAGAVDTQYF. The CDR3 nucleotides are TGTGCCAGCAGCTCGGGACTAGCGGGAGCGGTAGATACGCAGTATTTT.

The chain recombines TRBV5-1 with TRBJ2-2; D call uncertain. V dropped 1 base and J dropped 4 bases, with 8 bases sitting between them. Germline CDR1 reads SGHRS; CDR2 reads YFSETQ. CDR3 size: 14 residues. CDR3 protein: CASSLNPGTGELFF. CDR3 bases: TGCGCCAGCAGCTTGAATCCGGGCACCGGGGAGCTGTTTTTT.

The chain has TRBV30 and TRBJ2-6, with TRBD1 as a possible D gene (6 bases). The V and J ends lost 8 bases and 4 bases respectively, with 21 bases between them. CDR3 length equals 16 residues. The V gene's germline CDR1 is GTSNPN and CDR2 SVGIG (reference sequence). The CDR3, as DNA: TGTGCCCTCCGGGACAACAGGCGTTCAGGGGCCAACGTCCTGACTTTC. Translation: CALRDNRRSGANVLTF.

This rearrangement joins TRBV7-9 to TRBJ2-7, with TRBD2 as a possible D gene (5 bases). Deletions cut 1 base from V and 2 bases from J, with 6 bases between. The CDR3 is 13 residues long. The germline CDR1 and CDR2 sequences are SEHNR and FQNEAQ (reference sequence). The DNA for the CDR3 is TGTGCCAGCAGCTTAGACGGGACCTACGAGCAGTACTTC. Translating gives CASSLDGTYEQYF.

This sequence joins TRBV5-1 and TRBJ2-1, with 9 positions matching TRBD2. Germline V lookup: CDR1 SGHRS, CDR2 YFSETQ. The J segment lost 7 bases and the V segment lost 6 bases, leaving 17 bases of the junction unmatched. The CDR3 has 17 amino acids. DNA of the CDR3: TGCGCCAGCAACATAAAGGGTAGCGGGAGATTAGGTAATGAGCAGTTCTTC. It encodes CASNIKGSGRLGNEQFF.

Written as DNA, the CDR3 is TGTGCCAGCTCAACGACAGGGGATTCACCCCTCCACTTT. Encoded protein: CASSTTGDSPLHF. The chain recombines TRBV18 with TRBJ1-6, with TRBD1 identical over 8 bases. Germline values: CDR1 KGHSH, CDR2 LQKENI. The CDR3 loop spans 13 amino acids. With V trimmed by 5 bases and J by 8 bases, 2 bases remained unmatched.

This clone turned up a few times. V usage is TRBV7-9 and J usage is TRBJ2-1, with 10 bases matching TRBD2. Trimming at V came to 6 bases and at J to 2 bases, leaving 16 bases not matched to a gene. Per germline, CDR1 SEHNR and CDR2 FQNEAQ (reference sequence). The CDR3 has 19 amino acids. The CDR3, as DNA: TGTGCCAGCAGTTCTTACCCTAGCGGGAGAATTGGGACCTACAATGAGCAGTTCTTC. It codes for CASSSYPSGRIGTYNEQFF.

This clone was seen only once. DNA of the CDR3: TGCAGTGTAGTCCATGGGCAGCAGTACTTC. It yields the protein CSVVHGQQYF. The chain combines TRBV20-1 with TRBJ2-7; D not certain. Germline CDR1 DFQATT, CDR2 SNEGSKA (reference sequence). V was trimmed by 7 bases and J by 8 bases, leaving 12 bases between them. This CDR3 has 10 residues.

In DNA form, the CDR3 reads TGTGCCAGCAGCCTTACAGGGGACCACTACGAGCAGTACTTC. Its protein product is CASSLTGDHYEQYF. The gene calls are TRBV14 and TRBJ2-7; 7 bases map to TRBD1. V trimming: 4 bases; J trimming: 3 bases; junction bases outside the gene matches: 6. Germline values: CDR1 SGHDN, CDR2 FVKESK. CDR3 length equals 14 residues.

The rearrangement links TRBV30 to TRBJ2-7; the D gene is possibly TRBD2 (5 bases). Germline V gene data show CDR1 as GTSNPN and CDR2 as SVGIG (reference sequence). V was clipped by 4 bases and J by 2 bases, with 9 bases between them. This CDR3 contains 12 residues. This CDR3 reads CAWNGDAYEQYF. CDR3 DNA sequence: TGTGCCTGGAACGGGGATGCCTACGAGCAGTACTTC.

The gene calls are TRBV7-2 and TRBJ2-5, with D possibly being TRBD1 (6 bases). The CDR3 spans 14 residues. The germline CDR1 and CDR2 sequences are SGHTA and FQGNSA. The ends were cut back, 5 bases at V and 1 base at J, with 11 bases in the middle. CDR3 bases: TGTGCCAGCAGCACCTCAGGGGTCCAAGAGACCCAGTACTTC. This gives the protein CASSTSGVQETQYF.

In its sample, this clone was seen once. V gene TRBV29-1 combines with J gene TRBJ1-1; D gene unclear. The germline V gene has CDR1 SQVTM and CDR2 ANQGSEA. The V end was cut by 1 base, the J end by 10 bases, with 4 bases between. CDR3 length equals 9 residues. DNA of the CDR3: TGCAGCGTTGAAGGTCCAGCTTTCTTT. Protein: CSVEGPAFF.

The chain uses TRBV4-3 and TRBJ1-2; unclear D gene. V lost 4 bases to trimming and J lost 7 bases, with 13 bases between them. The V gene's germline CDR1 is LGHNA and CDR2 YSLEER. The CDR3 length is 13 residues. The CDR3 DNA reads as TGCGCCAGCAGCCCCGCGTGGGCTGGTGGCTACACCTTC. This gives the protein CASSPAWAGGYTF.

V usage is TRBV7-2 and J usage is TRBJ2-2; no reliable D call. Trimming left V 5 bases short and J 1 base short, with 5 bases between. This CDR3 has 13 residues. Per germline, CDR1 SGHTA and CDR2 FQGNSA. The CDR3 loop reads CASSPQNTGELFF. The CDR3 DNA follows: TGTGCCAGCAGCCCGCAGAACACCGGGGAGCTGTTTTTT.

The rearrangement uses TRBV28 and TRBJ2-2; D gene unclear. CDR1 and CDR2 (germline): MDHEN, SYDVKM. CDR3 length: 13 residues. The V end lost 8 bases, the J end lost 4 bases, and 11 bases lay between the germline ends. The CDR3 region is CASVRHSTGELFF. As DNA, the CDR3 is TGTGCCAGCGTTAGGCATTCCACCGGGGAGCTGTTTTTT.

This clone came up a few times. This CDR3 is also generated by other DNA sequences in the sample. The chain couples TRBV20-1 to TRBJ2-1; the D is unclear. The germline V gene has CDR1 DFQATT and CDR2 SNEGSKA (reference sequence). CDR3 length equals 10 residues. Between the trimmed V and J ends, which lost 3 bases and 5 bases, there was a span of 2 bases. The CDR3 loop reads CSARDNEQFF. In nucleotides, the CDR3 is TGCAGTGCTAGGGACAATGAGCAGTTCTTC.

This clone was counted between two and nine times. The chain is built from TRBV30 and TRBJ1-1; D gene ambiguous. CDR3 length equals 14 residues. V was clipped by 2 bases and J by 0 bases, with 10 bases between them. CDR1 and CDR2 (germline): GTSNPN, SVGIG (reference sequence). The CDR3, as DNA: TGTGCCTGGAGTCGCAAGGACCTGAACACTGAAGCTTTCTTT. Its translation is CAWSRKDLNTEAFF.

The CDR3 is CASSQEDRGFYGYTF. The CDR3 DNA follows: TGCGCCAGCAGCCAGGAAGACAGGGGATTTTATGGCTACACCTTC. The V gene is TRBV4-3, the J gene TRBJ1-2, with 8 bases matching TRBD1. This CDR3 is built from 15 residues. Germline trimming cut 3 bases from V and 5 bases from J; bases unmatched to any gene: 8. Germline-derived CDR1 and CDR2 are LGHNA and YSLEER.

In its sample, this clone was seen a few times. The V gene is TRBV4-1, the J gene TRBJ2-2; D gene ambiguous. Germline-derived CDR1 and CDR2 are MGHRA and YSYEKL. V was trimmed by 0 bases and J by 7 bases, leaving 12 bases between them. The CDR3 is made up of 15 amino acids. The CDR3 bases are TGCGCCAGCAGCCAAGATCGAGGCCAACACGGGGAGCTGTTTTTT. Translation: CASSQDRGQHGELFF.

The chain's CDR3 is CAWSLLGYEQYF. In nucleotides, the CDR3 is TGTGCCTGGAGTCTCCTAGGGTACGAGCAGTACTTC. The V gene is TRBV30, the J gene TRBJ2-7; no reliable D call. The V end was cut by 2 bases, the J end by 4 bases, with 9 bases between. The CDR3 contains 12 residues. Germline loops: CDR1 GTSNPN, CDR2 SVGIG (reference sequence).

The V gene is TRBV30, the J gene TRBJ2-3, with 8 positions matching TRBD2. Per germline, CDR1 GTSNPN and CDR2 SVGIG (reference sequence). The V segment lost 2 bases and the J segment 5 bases; nucleotides outside the gene matches: 9. This CDR3 is built from 15 residues. The CDR3 sequence is CAWSSSPLAGDTQYF. The CDR3 bases are TGTGCCTGGAGTTCAAGCCCCCTAGCGGGAGATACGCAGTATTTT.

The chain uses TRBV10-3 and TRBJ2-5, with D tentatively TRBD2 (5 bases). Trimming removed 0 bases at V and 5 bases at J, with 13 bases between. The length of the CDR3 is 15 residues. CDR1 and CDR2 from the germline V gene are ENHRY and SYGVKD. The CDR3 protein is CAISESRVPGETQYF. CDR3 DNA: TGTGCCATCAGTGAGTCGCGGGTTCCCGGGGAGACCCAGTACTTC.

The rearrangement joins TRBV30 to TRBJ1-5; 7 nucleotides match TRBD1. The V gene end was trimmed by 2 bases and the J gene end by 6 bases; junction bases not matched to a gene: 7. Germline CDR1 GTSNPN, CDR2 SVGIG (reference sequence). CDR3 size: 14 residues. CDR3 amino acids: CAWSLAGGTQPQHF. CDR3 nucleotide sequence: TGTGCCTGGAGTCTCGCAGGGGGGACTCAGCCCCAGCATTTT. Variable domain in full (rest from reference TRBV30 and TRBJ1-5): SQTIHQWPATLVQPVGSPLSLECTVEGTSNPNLYWYRQAAGRGLQLLFYSVGIGQISSEVPQNLSASRPQDRQFILSSKKLLLSDSGFYLCAWSLAGGTQPQHFGDGTRLSIL.

Comments on this clone: Other nucleotide sequences from this sample produce the same CDR3. CDR3 sequence reads: CSVYRAGANVLTF. The CDR3 nucleotides read TGCAGCGTTTACAGGGCTGGGGCCAACGTCCTGACTTTC. This sequence joins TRBV29-1 and TRBJ2-6; a weak D match, TRBD1 (6 bases). Germline assignment: CDR1 SQVTM and CDR2 ANQGSEA. Trimming pared 5 bases from V and 2 bases from J, leaving 7 bases between. The CDR3 has 13 amino acids.

The chain uses TRBV19 and TRBJ2-4; possibly TRBD2 for D (5 bases). Per the germline V gene, CDR1 is LNHDA and CDR2 is SQIVND (reference sequence). This CDR3 region has 13 residues. V shed 8 bases and J shed 0 bases, with 8 bases lying between them. The CDR3 DNA follows: TGTGCCAGTTCTGCGGGAGCCAAAAACATTCAGTACTTC. Translation: CASSAGAKNIQYF.

Concerning this clone: The same CDR3 is also encoded by other DNA sequences in this sample. CDR3 sequence reads: CASSPLRDTQYF. The CDR3 DNA reads TGTGCCAGCAGCCCCTTAAGGGATACGCAGTATTTT. The chain has TRBV7-2 and TRBJ2-3, with D unresolved. Deletions cut 5 bases from V and 6 bases from J, with 9 bases between. Germline V lookup: CDR1 SGHTA, CDR2 FQGNSA. The CDR3 is made up of 12 amino acids.

This sequence joins TRBV15 and TRBJ2-4; a possible D gene is TRBD2 (6 bases). The V end was cut by 3 bases, the J end by 8 bases, with 17 bases between. This CDR3 has 15 amino acids. Germline V CDR1 and CDR2: LNHNV, YYDKDF (reference sequence). DNA for the CDR3: TGTGCCACCAGCAGGTTGGGGTGGGGGACTGACATTCAGTACTTC. Encoded protein: CATSRLGWGTDIQYF.

The genes are TRBV6-5 and TRBJ1-2; D is unclear. The germline V gene encodes CDR1 MNHEY and CDR2 SVGAGI. The CDR3 loop spans 14 amino acids. V was trimmed by 0 bases and J by 8 bases, leaving 13 bases between them. CDR3 loop: CASSYSTGEVGYTF. The CDR3 bases are TGTGCCAGCAGTTACTCGACCGGGGAGGTAGGCTACACCTTC.

The gene calls are TRBV7-2 and TRBJ2-7, with TRBD2 matching over 11 bases. The CDR3 is made up of 16 amino acids. Germline values: CDR1 SGHTA, CDR2 FQGNSA. Trimming took 0 bases from V and 2 from J; bases not matched to a gene: 3. The CDR3 DNA sequence: TGTGCCAGCAGCTTAGCGGCTAGCGGGAGGACCTACGAGCAGTACTTC. Its protein product is CASSLAASGRTYEQYF.

The chain combines TRBV30 with TRBJ2-7; no definite D call. The CDR3 length is 13 residues. Germline V gene data show CDR1 as GTSNPN and CDR2 as SVGIG (reference sequence). The V end lost 5 bases, the J end lost 2 bases, and 13 bases lay between the germline ends. The CDR3 here is CAWQHSGPYEQYF. The CDR3 coding sequence is TGTGCCTGGCAGCACTCCGGCCCCTACGAGCAGTACTTC.

The CDR3 loop reads CSVDSEASSAFF. CDR3 bases: TGCAGCGTTGACAGTGAGGCCAGTTCGGCTTTCTTT. The chain employs TRBV29-1 and TRBJ1-1; D remains unclear. The CDR3 runs 12 residues. In germline, CDR1 is SQVTM, CDR2 ANQGSEA. Trimming took 3 bases from V and 11 from J, leaving 16 bases between them.

This chain uses TRBV29-1 with TRBJ1-2; D ambiguous. Germline V gene sequence: CDR1 SQVTM, CDR2 ANQGSEA. Trimming removed 4 bases at V and 4 bases at J, with 16 bases between. The CDR3 spans 14 residues. The CDR3 reads CSVGPEGGFYGYTF. The CDR3 DNA follows: TGCAGCGTTGGCCCGGAGGGAGGCTTCTATGGCTACACCTTC.